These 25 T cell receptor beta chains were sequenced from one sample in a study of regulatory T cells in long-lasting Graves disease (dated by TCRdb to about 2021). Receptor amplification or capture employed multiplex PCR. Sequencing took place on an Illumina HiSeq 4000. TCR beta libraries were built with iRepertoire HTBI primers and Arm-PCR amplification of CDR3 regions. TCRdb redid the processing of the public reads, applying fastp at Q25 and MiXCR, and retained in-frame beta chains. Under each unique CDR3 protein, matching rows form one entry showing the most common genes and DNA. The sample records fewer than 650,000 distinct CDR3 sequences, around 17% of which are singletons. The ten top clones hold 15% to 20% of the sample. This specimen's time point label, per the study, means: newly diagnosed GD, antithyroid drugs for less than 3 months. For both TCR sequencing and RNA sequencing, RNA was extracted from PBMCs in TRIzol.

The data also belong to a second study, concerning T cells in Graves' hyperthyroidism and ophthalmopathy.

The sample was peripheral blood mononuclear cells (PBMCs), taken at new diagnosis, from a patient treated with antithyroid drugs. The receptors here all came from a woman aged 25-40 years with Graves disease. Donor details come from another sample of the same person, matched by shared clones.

The CDR3 is CASSMQGQSVEKLFF. CDR3 nucleotides: TGTGCCAGTAGTATGCAGGGGCAGAGCGTTGAAAAACTGTTTTTT. J is TRBJ1-4 and V is TRBV19, with a possible D match to TRBD1 (6 bases). Between the trimmed V and J ends, which lost 3 bases and 7 bases, there was a span of 15 bases. The CDR3 contains 15 residues. The germline V gene has CDR1 LNHDA and CDR2 SQIVND (reference sequence).

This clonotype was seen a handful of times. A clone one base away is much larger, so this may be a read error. This CDR3 reads CASNAGLTYEQYF. The CDR3, as DNA: TGTGCCAGCAACGCCGGACTAACCTACGAGCAGTACTTC. This chain links TRBV28 with TRBJ2-7; the D gene is possibly TRBD2 (6 bases). The germline CDR1 and CDR2 sequences are MDHEN and SYDVKM. V lost 7 bases and J 2 bases, leaving 12 bases between the germline ends. There are 13 residues in the CDR3.

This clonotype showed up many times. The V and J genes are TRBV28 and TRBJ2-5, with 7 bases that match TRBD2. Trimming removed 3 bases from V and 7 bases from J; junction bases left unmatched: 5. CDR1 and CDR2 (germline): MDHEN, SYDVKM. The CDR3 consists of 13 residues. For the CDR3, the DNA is TGTGCCAGCAGTTTTAGGAAGCGGGGGACCCAGTACTTC. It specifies CASSFRKRGTQYF. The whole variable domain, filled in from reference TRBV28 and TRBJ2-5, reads DVKVTQSSRYLVKRTGEKVFLECVQDMDHENMFWYRQDPGLGLRLIYFSYDVKMKEKGDIPEGYSVSREKKERFSLILESASTNQTSMYLCASSFRKRGTQYFGPGTRLLVL.

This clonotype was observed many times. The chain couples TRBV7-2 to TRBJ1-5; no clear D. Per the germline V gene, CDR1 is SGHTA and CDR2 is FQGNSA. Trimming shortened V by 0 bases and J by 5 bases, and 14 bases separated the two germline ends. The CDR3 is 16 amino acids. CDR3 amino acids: CASSLAQPGSDQPQHF. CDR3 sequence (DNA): TGTGCCAGCAGCTTAGCGCAGCCGGGGTCGGATCAGCCCCAGCATTTT.

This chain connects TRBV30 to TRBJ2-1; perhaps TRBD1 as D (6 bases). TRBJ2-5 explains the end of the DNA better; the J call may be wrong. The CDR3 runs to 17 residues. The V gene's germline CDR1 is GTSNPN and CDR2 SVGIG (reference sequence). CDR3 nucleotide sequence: TGTGCCTGGAGTGGCCTTGGGACATTCTTGGGGGAAGAGACCCAGTACTTC. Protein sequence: CAWSGLGTFLGEETQYF.

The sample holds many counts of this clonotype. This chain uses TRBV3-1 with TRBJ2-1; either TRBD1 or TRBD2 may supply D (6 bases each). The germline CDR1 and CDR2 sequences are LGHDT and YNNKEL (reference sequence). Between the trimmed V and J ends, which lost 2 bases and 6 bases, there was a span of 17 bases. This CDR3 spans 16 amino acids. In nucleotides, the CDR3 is TGTGCCAGCAGCCAAATCGCGGGACACCTTTCCAATGAGCAGTTCTTC. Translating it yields CASSQIAGHLSNEQFF.

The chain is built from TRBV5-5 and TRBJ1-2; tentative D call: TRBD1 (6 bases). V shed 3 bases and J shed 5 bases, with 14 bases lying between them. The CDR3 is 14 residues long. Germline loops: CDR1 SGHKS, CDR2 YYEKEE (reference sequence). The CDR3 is CASSSRRRGYGYTF. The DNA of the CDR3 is TGTGCCAGCAGCTCCCGACGGAGGGGGTATGGCTACACCTTC. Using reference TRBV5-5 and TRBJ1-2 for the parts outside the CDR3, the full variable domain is DAGVTQSPTHLIKTRGQQVTLRCSPISGHKSVSWYQQVLGQGPQFIFQYYEKEERGRGNFPDRFSARQFPNYSSELNVNALLLGDSALYLCASSSRRRGYGYTFGSGTRLTVV.

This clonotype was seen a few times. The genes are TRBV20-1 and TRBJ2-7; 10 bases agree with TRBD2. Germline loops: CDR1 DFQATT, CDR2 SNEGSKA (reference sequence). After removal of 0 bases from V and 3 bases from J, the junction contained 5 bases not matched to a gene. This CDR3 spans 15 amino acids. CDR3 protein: CSARDHGLAVYEQYF. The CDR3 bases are TGCAGTGCTAGAGATCACGGACTAGCGGTCTACGAGCAGTACTTC.

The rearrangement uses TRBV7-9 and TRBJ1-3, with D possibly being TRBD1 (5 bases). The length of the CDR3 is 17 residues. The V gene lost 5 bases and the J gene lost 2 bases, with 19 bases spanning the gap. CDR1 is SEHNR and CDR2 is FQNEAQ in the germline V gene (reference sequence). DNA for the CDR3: TGTGCCAGCAGCGCTATGGCCGGGACGGGCCCTGGAAACACCATATATTTT. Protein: CASSAMAGTGPGNTIYF.

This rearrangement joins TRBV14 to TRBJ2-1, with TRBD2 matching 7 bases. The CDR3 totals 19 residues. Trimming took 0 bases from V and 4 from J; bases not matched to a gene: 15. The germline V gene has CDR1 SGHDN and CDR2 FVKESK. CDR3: CASSQEWFSGEIGYNEQFF. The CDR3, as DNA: TGTGCCAGCAGCCAAGAATGGTTCAGCGGGGAGATCGGTTACAATGAGCAGTTCTTC.

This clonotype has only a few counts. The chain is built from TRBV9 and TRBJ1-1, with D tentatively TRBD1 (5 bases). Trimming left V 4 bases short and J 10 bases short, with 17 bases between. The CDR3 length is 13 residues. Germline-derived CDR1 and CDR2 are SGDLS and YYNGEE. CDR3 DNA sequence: TGTGCCAGCAGCCCCGGGGCCGGGCGAGTAGCTTTCTTT. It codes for CASSPGAGRVAFF.

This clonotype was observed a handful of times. CDR3 coding DNA: TGTGCCAGCAGTTTAAGAGTCCCCATCGGGACACGCAACCGGCCCCAGCATTTT. Amino acid sequence: CASSLRVPIGTRNRPQHF. The chain carries TRBV28 and TRBJ1-5, with D maybe TRBD1 (6 bases). V shed 2 bases and J shed 9 bases, with 26 bases lying between them. The CDR3 is 18 amino acids. Germline CDR1 reads MDHEN; CDR2 reads SYDVKM. The variable domain in full, with the rest retrieved from reference TRBV28 and TRBJ1-5, is DVKVTQSSRYLVKRTGEKVFLECVQDMDHENMFWYRQDPGLGLRLIYFSYDVKMKEKGDIPEGYSVSREKKERFSLILESASTNQTSMYLCASSLRVPIGTRNRPQHFGDGTRLSIL.

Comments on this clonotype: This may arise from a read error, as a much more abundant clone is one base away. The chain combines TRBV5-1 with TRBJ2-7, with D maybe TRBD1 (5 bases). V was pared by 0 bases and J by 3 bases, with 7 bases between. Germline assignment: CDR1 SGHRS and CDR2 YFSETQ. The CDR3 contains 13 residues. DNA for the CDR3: TGCGCCAGCAGCTTGGAGACAGACTACGAGCAGTACTTC. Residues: CASSLETDYEQYF.

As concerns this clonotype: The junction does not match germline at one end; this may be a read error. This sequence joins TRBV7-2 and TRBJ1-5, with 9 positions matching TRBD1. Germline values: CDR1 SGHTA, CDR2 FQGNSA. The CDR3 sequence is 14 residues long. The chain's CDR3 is CVSSQTGGYQPQHF. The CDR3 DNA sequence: TGTGTCAGCAGCCAGACAGGGGGGTATCAGCCCCAGCATTTT.

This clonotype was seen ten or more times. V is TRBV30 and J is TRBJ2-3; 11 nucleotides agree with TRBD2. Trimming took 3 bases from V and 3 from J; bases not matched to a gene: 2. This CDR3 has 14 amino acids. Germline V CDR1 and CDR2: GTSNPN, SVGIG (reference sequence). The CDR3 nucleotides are TGTGCCTGGAGACCTAGCGGGAGGACAGATACGCAGTATTTT. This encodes CAWRPSGRTDTQYF. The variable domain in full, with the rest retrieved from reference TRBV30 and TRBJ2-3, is SQTIHQWPATLVQPVGSPLSLECTVEGTSNPNLYWYRQAAGRGLQLLFYSVGIGQISSEVPQNLSASRPQDRQFILSSKKLLLSDSGFYLCAWRPSGRTDTQYFGPGTRLTVL.

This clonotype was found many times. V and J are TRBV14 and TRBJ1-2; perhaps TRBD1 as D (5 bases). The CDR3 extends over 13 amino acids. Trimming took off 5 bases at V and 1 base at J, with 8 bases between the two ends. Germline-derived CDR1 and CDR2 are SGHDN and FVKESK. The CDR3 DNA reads TGTGCCAGCAGCGCCCAGGGTAACTATGGCTACACCTTC. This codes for CASSAQGNYGYTF.

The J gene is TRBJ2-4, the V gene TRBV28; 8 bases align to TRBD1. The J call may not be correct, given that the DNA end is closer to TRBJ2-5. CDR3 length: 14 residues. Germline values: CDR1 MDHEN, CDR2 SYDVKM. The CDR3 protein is CASSTSGGLETQYF. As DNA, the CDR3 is TGTGCCAGCAGCACCTCAGGGGGCTTGGAGACCCAGTACTTC.

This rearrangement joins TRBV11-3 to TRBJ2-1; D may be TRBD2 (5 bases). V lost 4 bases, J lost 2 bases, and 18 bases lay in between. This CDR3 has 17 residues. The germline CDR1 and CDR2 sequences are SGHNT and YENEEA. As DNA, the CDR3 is TGTGCCAGCAGCTCCGACAAGGCTACGGGGACCTACAATGAGCAGTTCTTC. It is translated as CASSSDKATGTYNEQFF.

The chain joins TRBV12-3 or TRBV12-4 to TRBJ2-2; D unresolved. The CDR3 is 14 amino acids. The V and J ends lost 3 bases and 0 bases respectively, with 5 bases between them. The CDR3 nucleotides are TGTGCCAGCAGTTTCTACCCGAACACCGGGGAGCTGTTTTTT. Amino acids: CASSFYPNTGELFF.

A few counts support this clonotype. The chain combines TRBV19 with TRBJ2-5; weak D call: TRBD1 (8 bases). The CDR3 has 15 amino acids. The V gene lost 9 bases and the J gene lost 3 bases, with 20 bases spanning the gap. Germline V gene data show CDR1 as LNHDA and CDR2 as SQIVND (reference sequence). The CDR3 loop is CASRQGAGREETQYF. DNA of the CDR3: TGTGCCAGCCGCCAGGGGGCAGGGAGGGAAGAGACCCAGTACTTC.

In nucleotides, the CDR3 is TGTGCCAGCAGCCGAACCTCGGGGGGGGCCAACGTCCTGACTTTC. Translating gives CASSRTSGGANVLTF. This sequence joins TRBV3-1 and TRBJ2-6, with D perhaps matching TRBD2 (5 bases). Looked up from germline, CDR1 is LGHDT and CDR2 is YNNKEL (reference sequence). The ends were cut back, 4 bases at V and 4 bases at J, with 11 bases in the middle. CDR3 size: 15 residues.

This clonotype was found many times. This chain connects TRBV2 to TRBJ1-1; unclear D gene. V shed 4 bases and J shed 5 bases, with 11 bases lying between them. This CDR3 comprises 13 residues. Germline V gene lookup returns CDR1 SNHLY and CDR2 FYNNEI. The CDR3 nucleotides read TGTGCCAGCAGTGCAAAGGGCTTGACTGAAGCTTTCTTT. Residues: CASSAKGLTEAFF.

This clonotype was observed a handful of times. CDR3 in DNA: TGTGCCAGCAGCTCGGGACTAGCAGGTGAGCAGTTCTTC. This sequence encodes CASSSGLAGEQFF. The chain employs TRBV7-2 and TRBJ2-1; 9 bases align to TRBD2. V lost 4 bases, J lost 9 bases, and 4 bases stayed unmatched. CDR1 and CDR2 from the germline V gene are SGHTA and FQGNSA. This CDR3 comprises 13 residues. Filled out from reference TRBV7-2 and TRBJ2-1, the complete variable domain reads GAGVSQSPSNKVTEKGKDVELRCDPISGHTALYWYRQSLGQGLEFLIYFQGNSAPDKSGLPSDRFSAERTGGSVSTLTIQRTQQEDSAVYLCASSSGLAGEQFFGPGTRLTVL.

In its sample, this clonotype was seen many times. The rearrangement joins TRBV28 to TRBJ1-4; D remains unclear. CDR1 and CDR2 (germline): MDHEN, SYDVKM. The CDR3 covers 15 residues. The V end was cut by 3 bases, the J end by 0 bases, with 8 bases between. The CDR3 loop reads CASSLFRSTNEKLFF. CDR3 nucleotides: TGTGCCAGCAGTTTGTTTCGGTCAACTAATGAAAAACTGTTTTTT.

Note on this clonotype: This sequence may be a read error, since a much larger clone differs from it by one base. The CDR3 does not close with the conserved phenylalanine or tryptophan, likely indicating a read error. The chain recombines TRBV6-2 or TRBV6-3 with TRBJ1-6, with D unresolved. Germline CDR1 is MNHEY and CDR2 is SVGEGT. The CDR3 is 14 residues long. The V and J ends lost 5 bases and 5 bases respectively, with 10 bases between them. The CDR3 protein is CASSRTSDNSPLHL. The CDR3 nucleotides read TGTGCCAGCAGTCGGACGTCTGATAATTCACCCCTCCACCTT.